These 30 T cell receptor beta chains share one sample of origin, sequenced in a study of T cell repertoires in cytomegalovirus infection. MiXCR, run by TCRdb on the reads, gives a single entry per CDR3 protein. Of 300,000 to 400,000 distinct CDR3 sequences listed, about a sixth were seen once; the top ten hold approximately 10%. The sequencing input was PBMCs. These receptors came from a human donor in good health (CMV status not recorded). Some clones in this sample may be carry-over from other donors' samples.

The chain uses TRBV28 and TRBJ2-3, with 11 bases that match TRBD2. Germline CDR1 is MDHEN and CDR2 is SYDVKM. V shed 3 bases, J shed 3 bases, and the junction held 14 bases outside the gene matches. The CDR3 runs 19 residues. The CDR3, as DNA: TGTGCCAGCAGTTTCTCCCCCCGACTAGCGGGGTTGGGGACAGATACGCAGTATTTT. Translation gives CASSFSPRLAGLGTDTQYF. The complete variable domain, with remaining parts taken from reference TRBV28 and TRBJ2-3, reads DVKVTQSSRYLVKRTGEKVFLECVQDMDHENMFWYRQDPGLGLRLIYFSYDVKMKEKGDIPEGYSVSREKKERFSLILESASTNQTSMYLCASSFSPRLAGLGTDTQYFGPGTRLTVL.

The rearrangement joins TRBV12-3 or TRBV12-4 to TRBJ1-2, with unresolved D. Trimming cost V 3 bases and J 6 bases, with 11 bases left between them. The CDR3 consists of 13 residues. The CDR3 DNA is TGTGCCAGCAGTTTGGAAGGGTTGAATGGCTACACCTTC. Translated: CASSLEGLNGYTF.

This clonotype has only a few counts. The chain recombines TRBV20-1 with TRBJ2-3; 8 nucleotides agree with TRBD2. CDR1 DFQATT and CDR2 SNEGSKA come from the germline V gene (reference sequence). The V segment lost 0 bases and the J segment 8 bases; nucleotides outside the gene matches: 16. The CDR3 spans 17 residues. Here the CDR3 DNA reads TGCAGTGCTAGAGACCCCGTAGCGGGAAATCGTATGGGTACGCAGTATTTT. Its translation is CSARDPVAGNRMGTQYF.

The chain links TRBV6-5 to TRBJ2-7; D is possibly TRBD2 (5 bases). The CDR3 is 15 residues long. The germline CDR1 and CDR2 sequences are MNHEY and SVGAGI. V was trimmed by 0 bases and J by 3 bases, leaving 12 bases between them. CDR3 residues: CASSYSIGESYEQYF. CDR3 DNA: TGTGCCAGCAGTTACTCGATCGGGGAAAGCTACGAGCAGTACTTC.

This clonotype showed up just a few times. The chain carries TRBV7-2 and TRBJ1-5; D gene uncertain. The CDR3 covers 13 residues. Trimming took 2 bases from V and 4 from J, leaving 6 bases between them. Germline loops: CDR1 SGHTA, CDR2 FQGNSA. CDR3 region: CASSLSANQPQHF. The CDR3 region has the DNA TGTGCCAGCAGCTTATCCGCAAATCAGCCCCAGCATTTT. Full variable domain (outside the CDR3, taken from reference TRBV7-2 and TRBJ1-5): GAGVSQSPSNKVTEKGKDVELRCDPISGHTALYWYRQSLGQGLEFLIYFQGNSAPDKSGLPSDRFSAERTGGSVSTLTIQRTQQEDSAVYLCASSLSANQPQHFGDGTRLSIL.

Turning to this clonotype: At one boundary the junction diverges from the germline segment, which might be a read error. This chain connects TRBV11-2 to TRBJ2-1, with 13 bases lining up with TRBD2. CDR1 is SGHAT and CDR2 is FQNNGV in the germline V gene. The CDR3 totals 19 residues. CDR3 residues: CVSSRGLAGSRSSYNEQFF. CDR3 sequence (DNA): TGTGTCAGCAGCCGGGGACTAGCGGGATCTAGGAGCTCCTACAATGAGCAGTTCTTC.

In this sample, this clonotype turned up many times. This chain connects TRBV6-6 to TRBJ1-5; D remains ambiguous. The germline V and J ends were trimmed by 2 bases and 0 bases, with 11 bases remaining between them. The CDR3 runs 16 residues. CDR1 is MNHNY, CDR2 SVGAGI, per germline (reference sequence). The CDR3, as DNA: TGTGCCAGCAGTTACCCTCCAGCGGCTAGCAATCAGCCCCAGCATTTT. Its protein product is CASSYPPAASNQPQHF.

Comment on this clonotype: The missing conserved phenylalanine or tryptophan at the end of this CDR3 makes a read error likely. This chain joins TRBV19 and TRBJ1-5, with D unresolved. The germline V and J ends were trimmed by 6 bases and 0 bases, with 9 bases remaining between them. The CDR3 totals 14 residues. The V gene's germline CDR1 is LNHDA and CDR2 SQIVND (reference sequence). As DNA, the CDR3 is TGTGCCAGTAGCGACGGATCTAGCAATCAGCCCCAGCATTGT. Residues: CASSDGSSNQPQHC.

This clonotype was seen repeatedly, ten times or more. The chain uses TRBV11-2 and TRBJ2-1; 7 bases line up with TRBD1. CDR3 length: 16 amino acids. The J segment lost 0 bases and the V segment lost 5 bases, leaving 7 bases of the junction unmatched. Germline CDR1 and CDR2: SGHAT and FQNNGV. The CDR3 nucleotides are TGTGCCAGCAGCCCCGTACAGGGGAGCTCCTACAATGAGCAGTTCTTC. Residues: CASSPVQGSSYNEQFF.

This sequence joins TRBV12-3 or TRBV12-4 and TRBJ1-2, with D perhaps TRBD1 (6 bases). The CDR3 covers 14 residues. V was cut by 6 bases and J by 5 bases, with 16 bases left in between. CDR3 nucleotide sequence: TGTGCCAGCAGCCCTGATTCGGACAGTTATGGCTACACCTTC. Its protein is CASSPDSDSYGYTF.

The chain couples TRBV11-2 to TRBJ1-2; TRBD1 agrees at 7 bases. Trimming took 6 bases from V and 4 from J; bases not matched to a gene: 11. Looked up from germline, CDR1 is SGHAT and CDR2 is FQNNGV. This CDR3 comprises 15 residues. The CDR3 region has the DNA TGTGCCAGCAGTCCTAATGGAGGGGGCCGCTATGGCTACACCTTC. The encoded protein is CASSPNGGGRYGYTF.

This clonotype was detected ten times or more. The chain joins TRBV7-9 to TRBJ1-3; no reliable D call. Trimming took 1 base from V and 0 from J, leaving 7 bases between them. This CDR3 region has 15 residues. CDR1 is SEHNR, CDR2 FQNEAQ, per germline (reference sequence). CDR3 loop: CASSLGYASGNTIYF. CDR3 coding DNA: TGTGCCAGCAGCTTAGGGTATGCCTCTGGAAACACCATATATTTT.

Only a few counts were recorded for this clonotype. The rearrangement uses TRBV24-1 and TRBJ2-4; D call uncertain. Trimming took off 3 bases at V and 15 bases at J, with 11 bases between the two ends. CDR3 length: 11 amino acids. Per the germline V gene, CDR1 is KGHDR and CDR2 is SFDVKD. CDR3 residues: CATSDLHGWYF. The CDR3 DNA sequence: TGTGCCACCAGTGATCTTCACGGTTGGTACTTC.

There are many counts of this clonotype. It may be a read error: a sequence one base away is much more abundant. CDR3 in amino acids: CASSKQETQYF. The CDR3 bases are TGTGCCAGCAGCAAACAAGAGACCCAGTACTTC. The rearrangement uses TRBV11-2 and TRBJ2-5; D unclear. The CDR3 covers 11 residues. Trimming left V 5 bases short and J 2 bases short, with 3 bases between. Germline V lookup: CDR1 SGHAT, CDR2 FQNNGV.

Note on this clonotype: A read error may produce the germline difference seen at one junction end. The CDR3 bases are TGTTCCAGCAGTTTCTGGGACAGTAATTCACCCCTCCACTTT. Protein: CSSSFWDSNSPLHF. J is TRBJ1-6 and V is TRBV7-2, with 7 bases lining up with TRBD1. The CDR3 loop spans 14 amino acids. Germline CDR1 is SGHTA and CDR2 is FQGNSA.

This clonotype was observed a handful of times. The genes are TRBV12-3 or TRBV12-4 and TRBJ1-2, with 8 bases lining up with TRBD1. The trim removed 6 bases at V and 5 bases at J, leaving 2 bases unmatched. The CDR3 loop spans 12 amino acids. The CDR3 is CASRQGAYGYTF. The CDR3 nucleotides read TGTGCCAGCAGGCAGGGGGCATATGGCTACACCTTC.

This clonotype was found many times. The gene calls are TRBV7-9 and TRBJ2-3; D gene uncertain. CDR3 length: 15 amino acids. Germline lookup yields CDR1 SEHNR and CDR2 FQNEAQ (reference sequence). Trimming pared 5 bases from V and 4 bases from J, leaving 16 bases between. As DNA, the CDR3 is TGTGCCAGCAGCCGACTTCGTGCTGGGGCAGATACGCAGTATTTT. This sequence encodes CASSRLRAGADTQYF.

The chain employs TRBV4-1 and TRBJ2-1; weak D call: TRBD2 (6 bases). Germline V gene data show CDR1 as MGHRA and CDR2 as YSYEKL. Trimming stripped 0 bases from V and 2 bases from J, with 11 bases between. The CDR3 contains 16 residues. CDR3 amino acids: CASSQERGTTYNEQFF. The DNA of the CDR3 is TGCGCCAGCAGCCAAGAACGGGGGACGACCTACAATGAGCAGTTCTTC.

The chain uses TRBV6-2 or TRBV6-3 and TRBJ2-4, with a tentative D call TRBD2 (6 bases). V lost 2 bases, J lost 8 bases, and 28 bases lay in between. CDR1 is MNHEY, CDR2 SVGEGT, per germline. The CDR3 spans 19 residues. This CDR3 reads CASSYARTFPRGWGDIQYF. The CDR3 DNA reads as TGTGCCAGCAGTTACGCTCGAACCTTCCCCCGCGGGTGGGGGGACATTCAGTACTTC.

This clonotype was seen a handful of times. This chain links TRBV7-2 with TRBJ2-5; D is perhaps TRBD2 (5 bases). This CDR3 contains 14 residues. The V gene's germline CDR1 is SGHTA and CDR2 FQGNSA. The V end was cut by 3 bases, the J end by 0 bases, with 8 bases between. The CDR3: CASSFPGNQETQYF. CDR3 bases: TGTGCCAGCAGCTTTCCGGGGAACCAAGAGACCCAGTACTTC.

CDR3 DNA: TGCAGCGTCGTCGGGGGACAGGCTAATGAAAAACTGTTTTTT. It is translated as CSVVGGQANEKLFF. J is TRBJ1-4 and V is TRBV29-1; 8 nucleotides match TRBD1. The CDR3 is 14 residues long. Germline CDR1 is SQVTM and CDR2 is ANQGSEA. V lost 6 bases, J lost 3 bases, and 6 bases stayed unmatched.

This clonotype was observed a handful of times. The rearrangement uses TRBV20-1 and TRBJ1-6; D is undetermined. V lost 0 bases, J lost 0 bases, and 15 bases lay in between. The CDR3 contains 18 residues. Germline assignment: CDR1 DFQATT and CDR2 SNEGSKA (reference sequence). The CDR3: CSARDPIGGSSYNSPLHF. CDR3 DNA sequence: TGCAGTGCTAGAGACCCAATCGGTGGGAGCTCCTATAATTCACCCCTCCACTTT.

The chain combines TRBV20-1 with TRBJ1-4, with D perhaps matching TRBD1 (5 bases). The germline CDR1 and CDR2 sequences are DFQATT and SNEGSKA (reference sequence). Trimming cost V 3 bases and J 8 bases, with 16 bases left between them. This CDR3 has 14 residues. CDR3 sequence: CSARSTLTGEKLFF. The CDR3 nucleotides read TGCAGTGCTAGGTCTACACTAACAGGAGAAAAACTGTTTTTT.

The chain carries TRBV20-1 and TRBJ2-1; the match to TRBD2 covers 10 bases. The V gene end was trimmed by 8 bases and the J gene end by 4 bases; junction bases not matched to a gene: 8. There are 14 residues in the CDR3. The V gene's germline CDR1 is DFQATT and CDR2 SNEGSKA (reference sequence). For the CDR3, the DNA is TGCAGTCAAAAAGCGGGAGGGCCATACAATGAGCAGTTCTTC. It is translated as CSQKAGGPYNEQFF.

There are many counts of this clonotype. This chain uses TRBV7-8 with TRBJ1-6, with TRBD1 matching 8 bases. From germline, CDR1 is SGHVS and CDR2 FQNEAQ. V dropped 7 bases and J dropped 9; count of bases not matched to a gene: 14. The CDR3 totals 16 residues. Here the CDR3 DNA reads TGTGCCAGCAACCCTGGCCGGACAGGGAACGTTTCACCCCTCCACTTT. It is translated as CASNPGRTGNVSPLHF.

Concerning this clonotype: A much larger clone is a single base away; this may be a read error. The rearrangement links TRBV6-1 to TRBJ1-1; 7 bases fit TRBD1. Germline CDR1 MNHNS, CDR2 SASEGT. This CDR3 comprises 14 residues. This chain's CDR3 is CASSEIDRATGAFF. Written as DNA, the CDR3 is TGTGCCAGCAGTGAGATTGACAGGGCCACTGGAGCTTTCTTT.

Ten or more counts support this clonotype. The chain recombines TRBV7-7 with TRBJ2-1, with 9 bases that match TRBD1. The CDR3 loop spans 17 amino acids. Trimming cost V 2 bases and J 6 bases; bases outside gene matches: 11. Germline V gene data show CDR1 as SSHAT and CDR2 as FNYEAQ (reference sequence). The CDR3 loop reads CASSLSVGTGPFNEQFF. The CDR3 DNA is TGTGCCAGCAGCTTATCAGTCGGGACAGGGCCATTCAATGAGCAGTTCTTC.

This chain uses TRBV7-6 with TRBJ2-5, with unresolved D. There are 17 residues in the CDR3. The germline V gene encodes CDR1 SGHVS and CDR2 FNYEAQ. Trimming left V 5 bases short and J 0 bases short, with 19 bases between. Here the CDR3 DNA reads TGTGCCAGCAGCGACCTCTCGCCGGGCCCCCACCAAGAGACCCAGTACTTC. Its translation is CASSDLSPGPHQETQYF.

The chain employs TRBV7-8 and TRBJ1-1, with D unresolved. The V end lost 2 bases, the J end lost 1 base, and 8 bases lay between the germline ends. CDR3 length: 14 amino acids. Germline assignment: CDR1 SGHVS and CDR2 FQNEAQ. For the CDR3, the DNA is TGTGCCAGCAGCTTAATACGCAGGAACACTGAAGCTTTCTTT. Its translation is CASSLIRRNTEAFF.

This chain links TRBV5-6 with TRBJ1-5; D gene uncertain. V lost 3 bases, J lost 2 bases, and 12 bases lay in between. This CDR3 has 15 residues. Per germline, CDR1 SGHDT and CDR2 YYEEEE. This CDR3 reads CASSWGVVRNQPQHF. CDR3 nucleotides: TGTGCCAGCAGCTGGGGTGTAGTTCGCAATCAGCCCCAGCATTTT.